This T cell receptor beta chain was identified in a study of graft-versus-host responses after intestinal transplantation. On the study more broadly: Among the recipients, all got anti-thymocyte globulin induction and then tacrolimus and steroids for roughly three years. Study conclusions and caveats: GvH clone levels peaked in circulation, and this peak was associated with early post-transplant HvG declines. Allografts carried high graft-versus-host to host-versus-graft clonal ratios in patients having graft-donor T cell macrochimerism. Recipient bone marrow held GvH clones, some seen earlier in ileum or blood.

Using immunoSEQ multiplex PCR, the repertoire was profiled, and TCRdb retains in-frame clones only, with some absent. The sample shows approximately 99,000 clones, 91% of them seen only once. CDR3 length: 16 residues. Germline V lookup: CDR1 SGHRS, CDR2 YFSETQ. The trim removed 2 bases at V and 4 bases at J, leaving 8 bases unmatched. Only one count was recorded for this clone. Its cognate antigen is unknown. The receptor was derived from a human donor who was the organ donor for an intestinal transplant. J is TRBJ2-1 and V is TRBV5-1; 8 bases are a match to TRBD2. The sample was unstimulated CD4+ T cells sorted from spleen or lymph node cells, taken before transplant. Here the CDR3 DNA reads TGCGCCAGCAGCTTCAACCCGGGGGGGCGGTACAATGAGCAGTTCTTC. It translates to CASSFNPGGRYNEQFF. Full variable domain (outside the CDR3, taken from reference TRBV5-1 and TRBJ2-1): KAGVTQTPRYLIKTRGQQVTLSCSPISGHRSVSWYQQTPGQGLQFLFEYFSETQRNKGNFPGRFSGRQFSNSRSEMNVSTLELGDSALYLCASSFNPGGRYNEQFFGPGTRLTVL.